This T cell receptor beta chain derives from a study of early T cells in non-severe SARS-CoV-2 infection. Points from the study as a whole: Matches to VDJdb favored anti-spike CD8 responses and missed private and CD4 specificities.

V lost 4 bases, J lost 8 bases, and 7 bases stayed unmatched. The CDR3 contains 15 residues. Germline V gives CDR1 SGHNT, CDR2 YYREEE (reference sequence). Points on this clonotype: What it binds is not known.

TCRdb processed the 5' RACE reads anew with MiXCR; each CDR3 protein has one entry. The profile covers tens of thousands of distinct CDR3 sequences, with 8.7% appearing a single time and about 3.8% taken by the ten largest. The sequences come from whole blood, collected at baseline. The rearrangement uses TRBV5-4 and TRBJ2-1; 12 nucleotides match TRBD2. This clonotype originated in an adult who was a healthcare worker with PCR-confirmed SARS-CoV-2 infection or an uninfected control (not recorded which). CDR3 protein: CASSLRTSGADEQFF. CDR3 DNA: TGTGCCAGCAGCCTCCGGACTAGCGGGGCGGATGAGCAGTTCTTC.